These 21 T cell receptor beta chains were sequenced from one sample in a study of blood T cell repertoires in COVID-19. This table comes from immunoSEQ multiplex PCR, and its TCRdb copy is limited to in-frame clones, with some not included. The sample contains 300,000 to 450,000 clones, about 90% of which appear only once. The sequencing sample was made of PBMCs or T cells enriched from blood (not recorded which). The receptor set was obtained from a man aged 30-40 years who had recovered from COVID-19.

Comment on this clone: Other DNA sequences from this sample encode an identical CDR3 as well. The chain recombines TRBV7-8 with TRBJ1-1; a possible D gene is TRBD1 (5 bases). CDR3 length: 12 amino acids. V dropped 5 bases and J dropped 8 bases, with 12 bases sitting between them. Germline V gene lookup returns CDR1 SGHVS and CDR2 FQNEAQ. CDR3 in amino acids: CASSPGGSEAFF. The CDR3 DNA reads TGTGCCAGCAGCCCGGGGGGATCGGAAGCTTTCTTT. The complete variable domain, with remaining parts taken from reference TRBV7-8 and TRBJ1-1, reads GAGVSQSPRYKVAKRGQDVALRCDPISGHVSLFWYQQALGQGPEFLTYFQNEAQLDKSGLPSDRFFAERPEGSVSTLKIQRTQQEDSAVYLCASSPGGSEAFFGQGTRLTVV.

This chain connects TRBV24-1 to TRBJ2-5; D possibly corresponds to TRBD1 (7 bases). V shed 12 bases and J shed 1 base, with 14 bases lying between them. Germline loops: CDR1 KGHDR, CDR2 SFDVKD. The CDR3 is made up of 13 amino acids. CDR3 loop: CAAPGDSQETQYF. In DNA form, the CDR3 reads TGTGCCGCCCCGGGGGACAGCCAAGAGACCCAGTACTTC.

The chain has TRBV5-1 and TRBJ2-7, with 8 bases identical to TRBD2. The CDR3 runs 15 residues. Germline CDR1 and CDR2: SGHRS and YFSETQ. The junction had 6 bases not matched to a gene; V was cut back by 3 bases and J by 1 base. For the CDR3, the DNA is TGCGCCAGCAGCTCTCTAGCGGGCCTATCCTACGAGCAGTACTTC. This gives the protein CASSSLAGLSYEQYF.

The chain recombines TRBV7-9 with TRBJ1-1; D perhaps matches TRBD1 (5 bases). Trimming took off 11 bases at V and 2 bases at J, with 12 bases between the two ends. The germline V gene has CDR1 SEHNR and CDR2 FQNEAQ (reference sequence). The CDR3 is 12 residues long. The CDR3 reads CASGGINTEAFF. The CDR3 bases are TGTGCCTCGGGGGGGATCAACACTGAAGCTTTCTTT.

V is TRBV6-5 and J is TRBJ1-2, with TRBD1 matching 12 bases. The V segment lost 4 bases and the J segment 4 bases; nucleotides outside the gene matches: 7. The CDR3 length is 16 residues. The germline V gene encodes CDR1 MNHEY and CDR2 SVGAGI. The CDR3 DNA reads as TGTGCCAGCAGTTGGCTAGGGACAGGGGGCGGCTATGGCTACACCTTC. Encoded protein: CASSWLGTGGGYGYTF.

CDR3 region: CASSEGEPGELFF. The DNA of the CDR3 is TGTGCCAGCAGTGAAGGGGAGCCCGGGGAGCTGTTTTTT. The V call is TRBV2, the J call TRBJ2-2; a weak D match, TRBD2 (5 bases). The length of the CDR3 is 13 residues. Germline values: CDR1 SNHLY, CDR2 FYNNEI. V gave up 1 base and J gave up 6 bases, with 6 bases separating them.

In this sample, this clone turned up once. The chain links TRBV2 to TRBJ1-1; D possibly corresponds to TRBD1 (5 bases). V was pared by 1 base and J by 4 bases, with 10 bases between. The length of the CDR3 is 14 residues. The germline V gene has CDR1 SNHLY and CDR2 FYNNEI. CDR3 in amino acids: CASSEGAQGTEAFF. CDR3 nucleotide sequence: TGTGCCAGCAGTGAAGGCGCGCAGGGCACTGAAGCTTTCTTT.

The chain is built from TRBV5-6 and TRBJ2-1; weak D call: TRBD2 (5 bases). The V end lost 4 bases, the J end lost 10 bases, and 9 bases lay between the germline ends. Germline V gene sequence: CDR1 SGHDT, CDR2 YYEEEE. This CDR3 region has 11 residues. DNA of the CDR3: TGTGCCAGCAGCAAACGAGGGGAGCAGTTCTTC. Protein sequence: CASSKRGEQFF.

The V and J genes are TRBV9 and TRBJ1-1; D unresolved. There are 16 residues in the CDR3. Germline V gene sequence: CDR1 SGDLS, CDR2 YYNGEE. V was clipped by 0 bases and J by 3 bases, with 15 bases between them. As DNA, the CDR3 is TGTGCCAGCAGCGTAGGAGCGGCGGGAAGATACACTGAAGCTTTCTTT. Amino acid sequence: CASSVGAAGRYTEAFF.

This chain links TRBV12-3 or TRBV12-4 with TRBJ1-1, with D maybe TRBD1 (5 bases). Trimming removed 3 bases at V and 5 bases at J, with 10 bases between. CDR3 length equals 13 residues. Written as DNA, the CDR3 is TGTGCCAGCAGTTTCAGGGTGCGGACTGAAGCTTTCTTT. This sequence encodes CASSFRVRTEAFF.

Comments on this clone: In the same sample, other DNA sequences code for this CDR3. The rearrangement uses TRBV19 and TRBJ1-5; a possible D gene is TRBD1 (5 bases). Germline CDR1 is LNHDA and CDR2 is SQIVND (reference sequence). The CDR3 totals 13 residues. Trimming removed 4 bases at V and 3 bases at J, with 7 bases between. The CDR3 DNA reads as TGTGCCAGTAGTACAGGGTTCAATCAGCCCCAGCATTTT. It encodes CASSTGFNQPQHF.

The rearrangement joins TRBV4-3 to TRBJ2-3; TRBD2 aligns across 8 bases. Unmatched junction bases numbered 5, after V lost 4 bases and J lost 5 bases. This CDR3 is built from 14 residues. Germline loops: CDR1 LGHNA, CDR2 YSLEER. In DNA, the CDR3 is TGCGCCAGCAGCCTACGACTAGCGATAGATACGCAGTATTTT. Translation gives CASSLRLAIDTQYF.

This clone has just one count. This chain connects TRBV7-9 to TRBJ1-1; possibly TRBD1 for D (5 bases). V was clipped by 4 bases and J by 5 bases, with 8 bases between them. The CDR3 runs 12 residues. CDR1 and CDR2 (germline): SEHNR, FQNEAQ (reference sequence). The CDR3 reads CASSYGATEAFF. The CDR3 DNA reads as TGTGCCAGCAGCTATGGGGCGACTGAAGCTTTCTTT.

The V gene is TRBV7-9, the J gene TRBJ2-7; 8 bases match TRBD1. The CDR3 consists of 18 residues. Germline lookup yields CDR1 SEHNR and CDR2 FQNEAQ (reference sequence). The V segment lost 0 bases and the J segment 5 bases; nucleotides outside the gene matches: 15. CDR3 sequence: CASSLARLNGQGGHEQYF. The CDR3 bases are TGTGCCAGCAGCTTAGCGCGTTTAAACGGACAGGGAGGCCACGAGCAGTACTTC.

This chain joins TRBV5-1 and TRBJ1-1, with D maybe TRBD1 (5 bases). Per germline, CDR1 SGHRS and CDR2 YFSETQ. This CDR3 is 15 amino acids long. V dropped 0 bases and J dropped 1 base, with 10 bases sitting between them. CDR3 nucleotide sequence: TGCGCCAGCAGCTTGGCTGGACATCAGAACACTGAAGCTTTCTTT. Amino acid sequence: CASSLAGHQNTEAFF. The complete variable domain, with remaining parts taken from reference TRBV5-1 and TRBJ1-1, reads KAGVTQTPRYLIKTRGQQVTLSCSPISGHRSVSWYQQTPGQGLQFLFEYFSETQRNKGNFPGRFSGRQFSNSRSEMNVSTLELGDSALYLCASSLAGHQNTEAFFGQGTRLTVV.

A word on this clone: Other DNA sequences from this sample encode an identical CDR3 as well. The chain uses TRBV19 and TRBJ1-1; 7 nucleotides line up with TRBD1. This CDR3 is 13 amino acids long. Germline V CDR1 and CDR2: LNHDA, SQIVND (reference sequence). The J segment lost 0 bases and the V segment lost 5 bases, leaving 0 bases of the junction unmatched. This CDR3 reads CASSDRVNTEAFF. CDR3 bases: TGTGCCAGTAGTGACAGGGTGAACACTGAAGCTTTCTTT.

The chain recombines TRBV30 with TRBJ1-2; maybe TRBD1 (5 bases). The CDR3 is 13 amino acids. Per germline, CDR1 GTSNPN and CDR2 SVGIG (reference sequence). With 8 bases removed from V and 4 bases from J, the gap between germline ends came to 17 bases. CDR3 in amino acids: CAALGGVGYGYTF. CDR3 in DNA: TGTGCCGCCCTGGGGGGGGTCGGCTATGGCTACACCTTC.

This chain uses TRBV5-1 with TRBJ1-1; D gene ambiguous. Deletions cut 1 base from V and 4 bases from J, with 14 bases between. The CDR3 covers 15 residues. Looked up from germline, CDR1 is SGHRS and CDR2 is YFSETQ. The CDR3 spells CASSLLVDASTEAFF. Written as DNA, the CDR3 is TGCGCCAGCAGCTTGTTGGTCGATGCGAGCACTGAAGCTTTCTTT.

The CDR3 loop is CASSFAGTNTEAFF. DNA of the CDR3: TGCGCCAGCAGCTTTGCCGGGACAAACACTGAAGCTTTCTTT. This rearrangement joins TRBV5-1 to TRBJ1-1; D is possibly TRBD1 (6 bases). CDR1 and CDR2 (germline): SGHRS, YFSETQ. This CDR3 has 14 residues. The germline V and J ends were trimmed by 2 bases and 2 bases, with 10 bases remaining between them.

The V gene is TRBV18, the J gene TRBJ1-1, with 9 bases fitting TRBD1. This CDR3 is 15 amino acids long. V was clipped by 6 bases and J by 11 bases; unmatched bases: 16. Germline values: CDR1 KGHSH, CDR2 LQKENI. CDR3 in DNA: TGTGCCAGCTCCCGAATTGGGACAGGGCTCGACTCGGCTTTCTTT. Translation: CASSRIGTGLDSAFF. Looking up the rest from reference TRBV18 and TRBJ1-1 gives the full variable domain: NAGVMQNPRHLVRRRGQEARLRCSPMKGHSHVYWYRQLPEEGLKFMVYLQKENIIDESGMPKERFSAEFPKEGPSILRIQQVVRGDSAAYFCASSRIGTGLDSAFFGQGTRLTVV.

The V and J genes are TRBV6-5 and TRBJ1-6, with unresolved D. Trimming took off 7 bases at V and 4 bases at J, with 8 bases between the two ends. Germline V CDR1 and CDR2: MNHEY, SVGAGI. This CDR3 spans 13 amino acids. DNA for the CDR3: TGTGCCAGCATGGCATTGTATAATTCACCCCTCCACTTT. This sequence encodes CASMALYNSPLHF.